This entry is about one TCR beta chain. Antigen: not known. The authors deemed Graves' hyperthyroidism stable absent ophthalmopathy progression within 18 months. The study excluded patients with uncontrolled infection, other autoimmune disease, pregnancy or lactation. Template material for amplifying TCR beta CDR3 regions consisted of RNA transcripts. The HTBI primer set served for first-round RT-PCR of the TCR CDR3. TCRdb analysed the multiplex PCR reads with MiXCR anew, one entry per CDR3 protein. The sample contains about 840,000 distinct CDR3 sequences, over 35% of which appear only once. The V and J ends lost 8 bases and 6 bases, in that order; junction bases with no gene match: 7. This CDR3 spans 13 amino acids. Germline V lookup: CDR1 ENHRY, CDR2 SYGVKD. This sample was included in a study of T cells in Graves' hyperthyroidism and ophthalmopathy. Study findings and constraints: Expanded thyroid clonotypes (above 0.001) were mostly also found in blood. Ophthalmopathy, which appeared later, was predicted by the model a median roughly 6.6 months before onset.

This sequence originates from a man younger than 35 with Graves' hyperthyroidism. Sequenced sample: blood. V gene TRBV10-3 combines with J gene TRBJ2-7; TRBD1 agrees at 10 bases. The CDR3: CAIVGTGVTEQYF. Here the CDR3 DNA reads TGTGCCATCGTCGGGACAGGGGTGACCGAGCAGTACTTC.